This T cell receptor beta chain emerged from a study of cytomegalovirus exposure and HLA in healthy donors (TCRdb year 2017). At the level of the whole study: An earlier analysis of roughly 630 of the donors reported 250 to 300 Gb of sequence data and around 120 million unique TCR beta sequences from about 179 million T cells. An early release that covered 640 HLA-typed donors contained 250 to 350 gigabases of sequencing data and around 85 million unique TCR sequences. Of the roughly 400 genotyped donors, 75% to 85% were placed in the genetic ancestry cluster associated with self-reported Caucasian donors. The study aimed to test whether cataloging public T cell receptors could reveal signatures of past pathogen exposure. The study used immunosequencing to profile the T cell repertoires of about 670 subjects and linked those repertoires to cytomegalovirus serostatus. Besides the first cohort of 666 subjects, a separate validation cohort made up of 90 to 150 different subjects was used. To predict cytomegalovirus infection status, the study brought together high-throughput TCR immunosequencing, statistical association of individual TCRs with disease status, and machine learning. A later analysis re-analyzed previously published TCR beta repertoires from 650 to 800 donors and added high-resolution HLA genotyping to study TCR occurrence patterns. In the later analysis, no new phenotypic data were used to find candidate immune exposures; instead, reliance was placed on TCR beta sequences and their occurrence across donors. An earlier analysis of nearly 600 of the donors applied high-throughput TCR beta sequencing to assess whether each TCR beta V gene segment acted as functional or pseudogenic. Donor age, sex, ethnicity and CMV serostatus were compiled alongside the repertoire data. In a later genetic analysis, genome-wide SNP genotypes for about 55% of the 666 donors were used, and that subset was treated as a discovery cohort. All discovery cohort repertoires had been generated on a single sequencing platform. Class I and class II HLA loci were covered by the typing at four-digit resolution. The number of donors typed differed by locus, with about 620-630 for A, B, C, DRB1 and DQB1, roughly 550 for DQA1, 600 to 610 for DPA1, and roughly 450 for DPB1. About five DR-DQ haplotypes were treated as single units for association and clustering because of strong linkage in the cohort. Among a few hundred genotyped donors of the cohort, an average of roughly 240,000 unique TCR beta nucleotide sequences were sequenced per donor, roughly 20% of them non-productive. The full study reports these points: In the study, 164 TCR beta chains were listed as associated with cytomegalovirus. According to a later genetic analysis, donors in an Asian-associated ancestry cluster had fewer N-insertions in productive TCRs than the roughly 660-donor mean. A group of highly shared sequence variants was considered likely to be a technical artifact of the sequencing pipeline. The authors suggested that the approach could potentially be extended to other disease states and immunological phenotypes. In a later analysis, HLA-associated TCR beta chains showed more clonal expansion and lower generation probabilities than non-associated chains that were equally common. Cytomegalovirus status was reported to be diagnosed by the classifier with high specificity and sensitivity in both the original and validation cohorts. In an earlier analysis of several hundred of the donors, most TCR beta V segments were observed in productive rearrangements about 87% or about 30% of the time, broadly matching IMGT annotations. Most TCR sequences were observed very rarely across donors, whereas some public TCRs were present in many individuals. Correlated functional status among segregating V segments might reflect linkage disequilibrium, but an unknown experimental factor could not be ruled out. A later analysis found that most CMV-associated TCR beta chains appeared HLA-restricted, with HLA associations seemingly driven largely by CMV exposure. A later genetic analysis associated a missense DCLRE1C variant with V-gene and J-gene trimming of TCR beta chains, and an independent cohort replicated the association. In vitro tests confirmed that a few of the cytomegalovirus-associated TCR beta chains recognize cytomegalovirus antigens. A further reported finding was that TCR beta sequences accurately predicted the HLA-A and HLA-B alleles for most subjects in the first cohort. In a later analysis, several top co-occurrence clusters were reported to appear linked to parvovirus B19, influenza, CMV and Epstein-Barr virus. In this cohort, only TCR beta chains were sequenced, and detectable features were limited by the absence of alpha or paired-chain data. Immune exposure information for the cohort was limited to CMV serostatus. In a later analysis, the rate of TCR association differed among HLA loci, with DRB1 alleles having the most associated TCRs and HLA-C alleles having the fewest. HLA typing was unavailable for some donors at each locus, so association tests used only the typed subset. When HLA alleles, especially DR and DQ, strongly co-occurred, TCR associations were difficult to assign to individual alleles. In a later analysis, some 17,000 TCR beta sequences were associated with specific HLA alleles at a false discovery rate of 0.05. Roughly uniform sequencing depth across donors was assumed in presence/absence analyses, although this assumption may not hold. Because counts were too low, about 15 rarely observed V segments, including chromosome 9 orphons, were left out of the earlier analysis of some 600 of the donors.

The cohort was made up of roughly 670 healthy bone marrow donors. At the time of sampling, all cohort members were nominally healthy, though unrecorded immune exposures were likely present. The donor was CMV seropositive and was included in the group of approximately 310 seropositive cohort members. Each donor provided a peripheral blood sample, and peripheral blood mononuclear cells were used for TCR beta sequencing. Genomic DNA was extracted from the blood cell samples with the Qiagen DNeasy Blood Extraction Kit. A remark on this clone: The target of this receptor is not known. No base qualities exist here, and no much larger clone lies one base off it.

The library was built by means of the immunoSEQ multiplex PCR assay. A mixture of 60 forward primers for TCR Vbeta segments and 13 reverse primers for TCR Jbeta segments was used in the multiplex PCR. A multiplex PCR assay on genomic DNA amplified the CDR3 region of rearranged TCR beta genes. Amplified TCR beta libraries were sequenced as 87-base-pair reads on the Illumina HiSeq System. For the original study's pipeline: In a later analysis, tens of millions of unique TCR beta chains were counted across the 500 to 850 repertoires, and approximately 9.9 million of these chains were shared by at least two donors. A nearest-neighbor algorithm error-corrected the raw reads and collapsed the reads into unique sequences, merging closely related sequences to remove PCR and sequencing errors. Alignment of CDR3 sequences to IMGT reference sequences was used to assign V, D and J gene segments. Each retained sequence needed at least a six-nucleotide match to both a V gene segment and a J gene segment. A rearrangement was called productive if the CDR3 had no stop codons and remained in frame with V and J, and every other rearrangement was called non-productive. Following IMGT convention, CDR3 was defined as the stretch from the second conserved V-encoded cysteine to the conserved J-encoded phenylalanine. The earlier analysis of about 590 of the donors excluded sequences that lacked an unambiguous match to a single V gene segment. In an earlier analysis of 450 to 750 of the donors, a V segment was called functional when productive rearrangements were above 56.7%, and segregating when the standard deviation between donors exceeded 5%. To diagnose cytomegalovirus status from the catalog of TCR beta chain sequences, a statistical classification framework was built. A later analysis assigned V and J genes by comparing TCR nucleotide sequences with IMGT/GENE-DB human TR gene sequences. Using the TCRdist pipeline, a later analysis assigned CDR3 sequences along with most-parsimonious VDJ recombination scenarios. A later analysis defined each TCR beta chain by its CDR3 amino acid sequence plus V-gene family, and excluded reads lacking a unique V-gene family. As a way to deal with suspected cross-contamination and a sequencing artifact, a later analysis dropped hundreds of nucleotide sequences that were highly shared and had low generation probability. In a later analysis, a clonal expansion index for each public chain was calculated from normalized within-repertoire ranks of inferred template counts. In a later analysis, generation probabilities were computed with a VDJ recombination model fitted to out-of-frame rearrangements, and the resulting probabilities were checked against IGoR. Hypergeometric tests were used in a later analysis to score TCR-TCR, TCR-HLA and TCR-CMV co-occurrence, with a repertoire-size bias correction applied to the TCR pairs. A later analysis estimated false discovery rates by permuting HLA or CMV assignments 20 times. In a later analysis, co-occurring TCRs were grouped with DBSCAN, and TCRdist sequence similarity was added when clustering was performed within HLA-allele-positive subsets. Repertoires with fewer than 30,000 or more than 120,000 public chains, plus five repertoires with anomalous nucleotide sharing, were excluded from co-occurrence clustering. In its TCRdb copy, this immuneACCESS table keeps in-frame sequences only and misses some clones. Where compared with another copy, unresolved V genes explain less than half of these, and the others have no known cause. V and J calls plus clone size are reproduced from that table; the DNA served to infer D and trimming. Within this sample are 65,000 to 95,000 clones, with about 78% of them counted one time only. The ten largest clones add up to 5.5% to 7% of the sample.

The receptor was derived from a male donor in good health and CMV-seropositive. The sequencing input was PBMCs.

The CDR3 reads as follows: CASSRGGVRDTEAFF. The nucleotide sequence is TGTGCCAGTAGCCGAGGGGGGGTCAGAGACACTGAAGCTTTCTTT. The chain is assembled from TRBV19 and TRBJ1-1; the best D guess is TRBD1, with 6 bases matching. The CDR3 holds 15 amino acids from the cysteine to the phenylalanine. The only DNA kept is the CDR3, 45 bases in frame from the first base. Trimming takes 6 bases from V and 3 bases from J, and the germline ends sit 17 bases apart. The germline V gene (reference sequence) specifies LNHDA as CDR1 and SQIVND as CDR2.